These 25 T cell receptor beta chains originate from one sample sequenced in a study of read filtering for tumor transcriptome and immune sequencing. From 300 to 450 ng of RNA, a library with molecular barcoded alpha/delta and beta/gamma adaptors was made. TCRdb reprocessed the reads with MiXCR, giving one entry per CDR3 protein. The data hold approximately 58,000 distinct CDR3 sequences, with 20% to 25% observed a single time. Sequencing was performed on a population of CD138-negative cells sorted from bone marrow. Receptors were obtained from a donor at least 40 years old with multiple myeloma.

There are a few counts of this clonotype. The chain is built from TRBV5-1 and TRBJ2-3; 13 bases line up with TRBD2. Germline V CDR1 and CDR2: SGHRS, YFSETQ. This CDR3 comprises 17 residues. Trimming at V came to 1 base and at J to 5 bases, leaving 7 bases not matched to a gene. CDR3 sequence: CASSLTGLAGWVDTQYF. CDR3 nucleotides: TGCGCCAGCAGCTTGACGGGACTAGCGGGGTGGGTAGATACGCAGTATTTT.

In its sample, this clonotype was seen many times. The rearrangement uses TRBV11-2 and TRBJ2-3; 7 bases line up with TRBD2. This CDR3 is 15 amino acids long. CDR1 and CDR2 (germline): SGHAT, FQNNGV. V dropped 2 bases and J dropped 1; count of bases not matched to a gene: 3. Written as DNA, the CDR3 is TGTGCCAGCAGCTTATGGGAGGGAGGCACAGATACGCAGTATTTT. Protein sequence: CASSLWEGGTDTQYF.

The chain links TRBV24-1 to TRBJ1-5, with D unclear. V was shortened by 1 base and J by 0 bases, with 0 bases between the two germline ends. CDR3 length: 13 residues. CDR1 is KGHDR, CDR2 SFDVKD, per germline. The CDR3 nucleotides are TGTGCCACCAGTGATTTTAGCAATCAGCCCCAGCATTTT. This codes for CATSDFSNQPQHF.

This clonotype has at least ten counts. V and J are TRBV15 and TRBJ2-7, with TRBD1 matching 10 bases. The germline V gene encodes CDR1 LNHNV and CDR2 YYDKDF (reference sequence). J gave up 1 base and V 1 base, and 7 bases lay outside the gene matches. The CDR3 length is 17 residues. The CDR3 nucleotides are TGTGCCACCAGCAGAGGGACAGGGGGGACGGGGTCCTACGAGCAGTACTTC. Translated: CATSRGTGGTGSYEQYF.

A word on this clonotype: Given a much more abundant clone one base away, this may be a read error. The rearrangement joins TRBV2 to TRBJ1-1; D remains ambiguous. Germline V lookup: CDR1 SNHLY, CDR2 FYNNEI. The CDR3 runs 10 residues. The CDR3, as DNA: TGTGCCAGCAGGGTCACTGAAGCTCTCTTT. Translation gives CASRVTEALF.

V gene TRBV29-1 combines with J gene TRBJ1-5, with TRBD1 identical over 10 bases. Germline-derived CDR1 and CDR2 are SQVTM and ANQGSEA. Losses at the gene ends were 5 bases for V and 2 bases for J; bases not matched to a gene: 6. The CDR3 has 15 amino acids. CDR3 protein: CSVTTGGNGNQPQHF. The CDR3 DNA follows: TGCAGCGTTACGACAGGGGGCAACGGCAATCAGCCCCAGCATTTT.

This clonotype was seen at least ten times. The DNA for the CDR3 is TGTGCCAGCAGCGCCACTAGTGTGGGCGGGGAGCTGTTTTTT. This codes for CASSATSVGGELFF. This chain links TRBV7-2 with TRBJ2-2; TRBD2 might be the D (5 bases). Trimming left V 5 bases short and J 7 bases short, with 14 bases between. The germline V gene has CDR1 SGHTA and CDR2 FQGNSA. The CDR3 extends over 14 amino acids. Full variable domain (outside the CDR3, taken from reference TRBV7-2 and TRBJ2-2): GAGVSQSPSNKVTEKGKDVELRCDPISGHTALYWYRQSLGQGLEFLIYFQGNSAPDKSGLPSDRFSAERTGGSVSTLTIQRTQQEDSAVYLCASSATSVGGELFFGEGSRLTVL.

The chain uses TRBV5-1 and TRBJ2-5; D is undetermined. Trimming pared 4 bases from V and 7 bases from J, leaving 17 bases between. In germline, CDR1 is SGHRS, CDR2 YFSETQ. This CDR3 has 14 amino acids. The CDR3 DNA reads TGCGCCAGCAGCGATCCGGGCCGAGACGGGACCCAGTACTTC. It specifies CASSDPGRDGTQYF.

The CDR3 DNA reads as TGCGCCAGCAGCTTGGCCTCGGACAAAGCAATAGTGGACACCATATATTTT. Amino acid sequence: CASSLASDKAIVDTIYF. The chain joins TRBV5-1 to TRBJ1-3; D might be TRBD1 (5 bases). The CDR3 has 17 residues. From germline, CDR1 is SGHRS and CDR2 YFSETQ. The V gene lost 0 bases and the J gene lost 8 bases, with 21 bases spanning the gap.

This clonotype has at least ten counts. The V gene is TRBV11-2, the J gene TRBJ2-1; D gene uncertain. The germline V gene encodes CDR1 SGHAT and CDR2 FQNNGV. Trimming pared 4 bases from V and 7 bases from J, leaving 8 bases between. The CDR3 is 12 residues long. The DNA of the CDR3 is TGTGCCAGCAGCTCGGACCGGAATGAGCAGTTCTTC. Translation gives CASSSDRNEQFF.

Turning to this clonotype: Given a much more abundant clone one base away, this may be a read error. The J gene is TRBJ1-5, the V gene TRBV4-1, with D possibly being TRBD1 (5 bases). The germline V gene has CDR1 MGHRA and CDR2 YSYEKL. V was trimmed by 2 bases and J by 6 bases, leaving 14 bases between them. The CDR3 covers 15 residues. CDR3 DNA sequence: TGCGCCAGCAGCCAACTTGGGTTGGGGACTCAGCCCCAGCATTTT. Protein product: CASSQLGLGTQPQHF.

This clonotype came up many times. The chain uses TRBV6-1 and TRBJ2-7, with TRBD1 matching 10 bases. J gave up 4 bases and V 7 bases, and 7 bases lay outside the gene matches. Germline V gene lookup returns CDR1 MNHNS and CDR2 SASEGT. This CDR3 comprises 14 residues. The CDR3 sequence: CASTAPGQGYEQYF. For the CDR3, the DNA is TGTGCCAGCACGGCCCCGGGACAGGGGTACGAGCAGTACTTC.

V and J are TRBV27 and TRBJ2-7; tentatively, D is TRBD2 (6 bases). Germline-derived CDR1 and CDR2 are MNHEY and SMNVEV (reference sequence). CDR3 length equals 14 residues. The ends were cut back, 3 bases at V and 7 bases at J, with 16 bases in the middle. The CDR3 nucleotides are TGTGCCAGCAGTTTCTCGGGACTTCCATGGGAGCAGTACTTC. It encodes CASSFSGLPWEQYF.

This clonotype was detected many times. The chain uses TRBV9 and TRBJ2-7; 7 bases agree with TRBD2. Germline V gene data show CDR1 as SGDLS and CDR2 as YYNGEE. Germline trimming cut 4 bases from V and 6 bases from J; bases unmatched to any gene: 7. This CDR3 has 13 residues. CDR3 residues: CASSRLPGGEQYF. CDR3 DNA sequence: TGTGCCAGCAGCCGACTCCCGGGGGGCGAGCAGTACTTC. Drawing the rest from reference TRBV9 and TRBJ2-7, the complete variable domain is DSGVTQTPKHLITATGQRVTLRCSPRSGDLSVYWYQQSLDQGLQFLIQYYNGEERAKGNILERFSAQQFPDLHSELNLSSLELGDSALYFCASSRLPGGEQYFGPGTRLTVT.

This clonotype was picked up many times. The chain recombines TRBV6-1 with TRBJ1-1; D gene ambiguous. The germline V gene encodes CDR1 MNHNS and CDR2 SASEGT. This CDR3 comprises 14 residues. Trimming removed 7 bases at V and 1 base at J, with 13 bases between. This CDR3 is CASTPRRANTEAFF. The CDR3 DNA reads as TGTGCCAGCACTCCCCGGAGGGCGAACACTGAAGCTTTCTTT.

This clonotype was seen at least ten times. The chain links TRBV7-9 to TRBJ2-1; D perhaps matches TRBD2 (5 bases). Germline V gene sequence: CDR1 SEHNR, CDR2 FQNEAQ (reference sequence). This CDR3 is built from 14 residues. V was shortened by 3 bases and J by 5 bases, with 11 bases between the two germline ends. CDR3 amino acids: CASSFQILDNEQFF. The CDR3 DNA is TGTGCCAGCAGCTTCCAAATACTAGACAATGAGCAGTTCTTC.

Regarding this clonotype: A single base is all that separates this from a far larger clone, so a read error is likely. V is TRBV9 and J is TRBJ2-3; TRBD2 agrees at 13 bases. This CDR3 has 16 amino acids. Germline V gives CDR1 SGDLS, CDR2 YYNGEE. CDR3 DNA sequence: TGTGCCGGCAGCGCCGGGACTAGCGGGGGCACAGATACGCAGTATTTT. Protein sequence: CAGSAGTSGGTDTQYF.

About this clonotype itself: A much larger clone lies a single base off, so this may be a read error. In this CDR3 the conserved last residue, phenylalanine or tryptophan, is missing, so a read error is likely. V usage is TRBV4-1 and J usage is TRBJ1-5; D is undetermined. CDR1 MGHRA and CDR2 YSYEKL come from the germline V gene. This CDR3 is built from 16 residues. V was pared by 0 bases and J by 9 bases, with 18 bases between. The CDR3 DNA reads as TGCGCCAGCAGCCAAGAATGGAGGGTAGCGCATTGGCCCCAGCATGTT. Translating it yields CASSQEWRVAHWPQHV.

This clonotype was detected ten times or more. The chain couples TRBV28 to TRBJ2-3, with TRBD1 as a possible D gene (5 bases). Germline assignment: CDR1 MDHEN and CDR2 SYDVKM. CDR3 length equals 15 residues. Deletions cut 2 bases from V and 4 bases from J, with 13 bases between. This CDR3 reads CASSLETQGSDTQYF. The CDR3 bases are TGTGCCAGCAGTTTAGAAACTCAGGGATCAGATACGCAGTATTTT.

Concerning this clonotype: The junction differs from germline at one of its ends, possibly a read error. The chain combines TRBV9 with TRBJ2-1; 12 bases are a match to TRBD2. CDR1 is SGDLS and CDR2 is YYNGEE in the germline V gene. The CDR3 consists of 16 residues. The CDR3 nucleotides are TGTGCCAGCAGCGCAACCGGGACTAGCGGGTACAGTGAGCAGTTCTTC. Translating gives CASSATGTSGYSEQFF.

This clonotype was observed a handful of times. V and J are TRBV7-3 and TRBJ2-1, with unresolved D. The V end lost 1 base, the J end lost 0 bases, and 7 bases lay between the germline ends. Germline CDR1 is SGHTA and CDR2 is FQGTGA. This CDR3 spans 15 amino acids. The DNA of the CDR3 is TGTGCCAGCAGCTTAAAGGGTGGCTCCTACAATGAGCAGTTCTTC. The encoded protein is CASSLKGGSYNEQFF.

This clonotype was detected many times. The chain has TRBV7-2 and TRBJ1-2, with 9 positions matching TRBD1. Germline V gene data show CDR1 as SGHTA and CDR2 as FQGNSA. Trimming took 5 bases from V and 2 from J; bases not matched to a gene: 3. The CDR3 spans 14 residues. The CDR3 loop reads CASSPGQGNYGYTF. CDR3 sequence (DNA): TGTGCCAGCAGCCCAGGACAGGGGAACTATGGCTACACCTTC.

This clonotype has a count of ten or more. V and J are TRBV19 and TRBJ2-1; 12 bases fit TRBD2. The CDR3 spans 19 residues. V was pared by 7 bases and J by 2 bases, with 15 bases of the junction left unmatched. Germline V gene lookup returns CDR1 LNHDA and CDR2 SQIVND (reference sequence). The CDR3 DNA sequence: TGTGCCAGTACCCCCCCCCGTCTAGCGGGAGGGCCCACCTACAATGAGCAGTTCTTC. Its protein is CASTPPRLAGGPTYNEQFF. The full variable domain, its missing parts supplied by reference TRBV19 and TRBJ2-1, is DGGITQSPKYLFRKEGQNVTLSCEQNLNHDAMYWYRQDPGQGLRLIYYSQIVNDFQKGDIAEGYSVSREKKESFPLTVTSAQKNPTAFYLCASTPPRLAGGPTYNEQFFGPGTRLTVL.

This clonotype has a count of ten or more. This rearrangement joins TRBV29-1 to TRBJ1-1, with 8 positions matching TRBD1. The CDR3 sequence is 15 residues long. V lost 4 bases and J lost 8; bases outside the gene matches: 15. The germline V gene encodes CDR1 SQVTM and CDR2 ANQGSEA. DNA for the CDR3: TGCAGCGTTGGCAGAGGACAGGGTTCAACGGGAGAAGCTTTCTTT. It is translated as CSVGRGQGSTGEAFF.

Ten or more counts support this clonotype. The chain links TRBV6-5 to TRBJ2-1; no definite D call. Germline V CDR1 and CDR2: MNHEY, SVGAGI. The CDR3 spans 15 residues. V lost 0 bases and J lost 0, with 6 bases in between. The CDR3 coding sequence is TGTGCCAGCAGTTACTCCCCAAGCTCCTACAATGAGCAGTTCTTC. Translating gives CASSYSPSSYNEQFF.